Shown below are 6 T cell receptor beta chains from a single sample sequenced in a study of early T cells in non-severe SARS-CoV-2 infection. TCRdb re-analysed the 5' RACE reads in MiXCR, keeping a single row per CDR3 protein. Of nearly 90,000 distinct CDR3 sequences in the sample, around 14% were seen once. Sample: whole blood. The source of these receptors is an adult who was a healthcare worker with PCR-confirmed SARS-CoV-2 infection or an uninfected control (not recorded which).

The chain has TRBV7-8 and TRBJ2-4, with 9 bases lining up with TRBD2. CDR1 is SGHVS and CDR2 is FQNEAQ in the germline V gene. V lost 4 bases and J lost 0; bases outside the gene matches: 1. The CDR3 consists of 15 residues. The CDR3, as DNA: TGTGCCAGCAGCTGGCGGGAGGGAGCCAAAAACATTCAGTACTTC. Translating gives CASSWREGAKNIQYF.

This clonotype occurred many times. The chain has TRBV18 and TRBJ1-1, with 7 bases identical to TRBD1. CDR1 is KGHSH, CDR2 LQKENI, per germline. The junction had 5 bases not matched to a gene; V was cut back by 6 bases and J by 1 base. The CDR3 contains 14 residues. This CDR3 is CASSAGTANTEAFF. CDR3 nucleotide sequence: TGTGCCAGCTCCGCGGGGACAGCGAACACTGAAGCTTTCTTT.

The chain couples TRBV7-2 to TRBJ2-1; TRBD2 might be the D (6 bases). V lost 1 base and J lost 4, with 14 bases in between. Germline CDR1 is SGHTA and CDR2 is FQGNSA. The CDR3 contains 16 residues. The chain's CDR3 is CASSLEGRGPYNEQFF. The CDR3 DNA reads TGTGCCAGCAGCTTAGAGGGGCGGGGCCCTTACAATGAGCAGTTCTTC.

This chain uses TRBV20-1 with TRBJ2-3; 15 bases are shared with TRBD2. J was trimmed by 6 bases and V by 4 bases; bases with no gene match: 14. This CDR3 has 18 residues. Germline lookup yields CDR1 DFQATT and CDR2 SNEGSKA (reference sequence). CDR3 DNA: TGCAGTGCTACCAACTACGGGACTAGCGGGAGGATGTGGGATACGCAGTATTTT. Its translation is CSATNYGTSGRMWDTQYF.

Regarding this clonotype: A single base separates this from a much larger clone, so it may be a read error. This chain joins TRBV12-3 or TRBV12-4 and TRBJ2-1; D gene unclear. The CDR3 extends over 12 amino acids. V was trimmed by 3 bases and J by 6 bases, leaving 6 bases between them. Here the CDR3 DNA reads TGTGCCAGCAGTTTTGGGCGCAATGAGCAGTTCTTC. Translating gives CASSFGRNEQFF.

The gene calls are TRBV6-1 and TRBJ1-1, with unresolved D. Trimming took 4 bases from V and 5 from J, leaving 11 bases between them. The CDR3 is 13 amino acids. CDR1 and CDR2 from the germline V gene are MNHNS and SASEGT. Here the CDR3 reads CASSAQGGTEAFF. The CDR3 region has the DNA TGTGCCAGCAGTGCACAAGGAGGGACTGAAGCTTTCTTT.